Listed below are T cell receptor beta chains from one sample, sequenced in a study of blood T cell repertoires in COVID-19. Sequencing used immunoSEQ multiplex PCR; TCRdb keeps in-frame clones, though not all of them. The sample carries roughly 12,000 clones, approximately 80% recorded once. The sequenced sample was peripheral blood. The receptors come from a man aged 80 or over with acute or convalescent COVID-19. Each CDR3 is given with its conserved first and last residue. A D gene is named only where the DNA matches it firmly. Not all rows give a size; the values are once, few, many and, for expanded clones, a class.

CASSPSSGTQYF	TGTGCCAGCAGCCCTTCTAGCGGTACGCAGTATTTT	TRBV7-2	-	TRBD2	TRBJ2-3
CASSYSGNQPQHF	TGTGCCAGCAGTTACAGTGGCAATCAGCCCCAGCATTTT	TRBV2	few	-	TRBJ1-5
CASSSPTGPQPQHF	TGCGCCAGCAGCTCGCCGACAGGACCTCAGCCCCAGCATTTT	TRBV4-3	-	-	TRBJ1-5
CALPRTLGLKPYGYTF	TGTGCCCTCCCACGGACCCTGGGACTCAAGCCCTATGGCTACACCTTC	TRBV5-3	-	-	TRBJ1-2
CATSARQGNSPLHF	TGTGCCACCAGCGCCCGACAGGGAAATTCACCCCTCCACTTT	TRBV15	-	TRBD1	TRBJ1-6
CASRARISSYNEQFF	TGTGCCAGCAGGGCAAGAATCAGCTCCTACAATGAGCAGTTCTTC	TRBV2	-	-	TRBJ2-1
CASSPYSGGRETQYF	TGTGCCAGCAGCCCTTACTCGGGGGGGCGGGAGACCCAGTACTTC	TRBV5-8	-	TRBD2	TRBJ2-5
CASSPGGGSDEKLFF	TGTGCCAGTAGTCCCGGTGGGGGGAGTGATGAAAAACTGTTTTTT	TRBV19	-	-	TRBJ1-4
CASSLDRSRQLQFF	TGTGCCAGCAGTTTAGACAGGTCCCGGCAGTTGCAGTTCTTC	TRBV27	-	-	TRBJ2-1
CASSTEYLPTGKYYGYTF	TGTGCCAGTAGCACCGAATACCTCCCCACAGGGAAATACTATGGCTACACCTTC	TRBV19	-	-	TRBJ1-2
CASSLQGLQETQYF	TGTGCCAGCAGCCTCCAGGGCCTCCAAGAGACCCAGTACTTC	TRBV7-3	once	-	TRBJ2-5
CASGNGGGGYEQYF	TGTGCCAGCGGTAATGGCGGGGGGGGCTACGAGCAGTACTTC	TRBV6-5	-	TRBD2	TRBJ2-7
CASSGGGEPGETQYF	TGTGCCAGCAGCGGCGGGGGGGAGCCGGGTGAGACCCAGTACTTC	TRBV7-2	-	TRBD2	TRBJ2-5
CASSQQNYGYTF	TGTGCCAGCAGCCAACAGAACTATGGCTACACCTTC	TRBV14	-	-	TRBJ1-2
CSASRGGALQETQYF	TGCAGTGCTAGTAGGGGCGGGGCCCTCCAAGAGACCCAGTACTTC	TRBV20-1	-	-	TRBJ2-5
CASSQGRSYGYTF	TGTGCCAGCAGTCAGGGCCGATCTTATGGCTACACCTTC	TRBV6-2/TRBV6-3	-	-	TRBJ1-2
CASRLGQGFLDTQYF	TGTGCCAGCAGGCTTGGACAGGGGTTTTTGGATACGCAGTATTTT	TRBV5-5	-	TRBD1	TRBJ2-3
CASSHYAGTGASYEQYF	TGCGCCAGCAGCCATTATGCCGGGACAGGGGCCTCCTACGAGCAGTACTTC	TRBV4-3	-	TRBD1	TRBJ2-7
CASRETGSGETQYF	TGCGCCAGCAGGGAGACAGGGTCCGGGGAGACCCAGTACTTC	TRBV10-2	-	TRBD1	TRBJ2-5
CATSRDPETAYGYTF	TGTGCCACCAGCAGAGATCCCGAGACAGCCTATGGCTACACCTTC	TRBV15	few	-	TRBJ1-2
CASSAGRDGELFF	TGTGCCAGCTCTGCTGGGAGGGACGGGGAGCTGTTTTTT	TRBV6-5	few	TRBD2	TRBJ2-2
CASSLEGGNQPQHF	TGCGCCAGCAGCTTGGAGGGGGGCAATCAGCCCCAGCATTTT	TRBV5-1	-	-	TRBJ1-5
CASSRGLRGNNSPLHF	TGTGCCAGCAGCCGGGGCCTCAGGGGGAATAATTCACCCCTCCACTTT	TRBV7-9	-	TRBD1	TRBJ1-6
CASSLSQGLGDTQYF	TGTGCCAGCAGCTTAAGTCAGGGTCTCGGAGATACGCAGTATTTT	TRBV11-2	-	-	TRBJ2-3
CASSPGQLNTGELFF	TGTGCCAGCAGCCCGGGACAGTTGAACACCGGGGAGCTGTTTTTT	TRBV21-1	-	-	TRBJ2-2
CSASSAGGQETQYF	TGCAGTGCTAGTTCGGCGGGGGGGCAAGAGACCCAGTACTTC	TRBV20-1	-	TRBD2	TRBJ2-5
CASSLQGNGAPLHF	TGTGCCAGCAGTTTACAGGGGAACGGGGCACCCCTCCACTTT	TRBV2	-	TRBD1	TRBJ1-6
CASSQTLSGTGVHGYTF	TGTGCCAGCAGCCAGACCCTTAGTGGGACAGGGGTGCATGGCTACACCTTC	TRBV3-1/TRBV3-2	once	TRBD1	TRBJ1-2
CASAPSGGTGELFF	TGTGCCAGCGCTCCTTCCGGGGGGACCGGGGAGCTGTTTTTT	TRBV3-1/TRBV3-2	-	TRBD2	TRBJ2-2
CASSEGGFVTDTQYF	TGTGCCAGCAGTGAGGGGGGTTTCGTTACAGATACGCAGTATTTT	TRBV6-1	-	-	TRBJ2-3
CASSESGLLALETQYF	TGCGCCAGCAGTGAGTCGGGACTTTTGGCGTTAGAGACCCAGTACTTC	TRBV10-2	-	-	TRBJ2-5
CASSTGVSETQYF	TGTGCCAGCAGTACAGGGGTATCAGAGACCCAGTACTTC	TRBV12-3/TRBV12-4	once	TRBD1	TRBJ2-5
CASSEEWDFGGPGNTIYF	TGCGCCAGCAGTGAAGAATGGGACTTCGGAGGCCCTGGAAACACCATATATTTT	TRBV10-2	-	-	TRBJ1-3
CASSFGAAVSPLHF	TGTGCCAGCAGCTTTGGGGCCGCCGTTTCACCCCTCCACTTT	TRBV27	few	-	TRBJ1-6
CASSLRGGRETQYF	TGTGCCAGCAGCTTGCGCGGGGGCAGAGAGACCCAGTACTTC	TRBV5-8	-	-	TRBJ2-5
CASSSPGWYYAEAFF	TGTGCCAGTAGTAGCCCAGGGTGGTATTACGCTGAAGCTTTCTTT	TRBV19	-	-	TRBJ1-1
CASSLRGGSVSFF	TGCGCCAGCAGCTTGCGAGGGGGTTCGGTTTCTTTCTTT	TRBV5-1	-	-	TRBJ1-1
CASSTPQEGGSPLHF	TGTGCCAGCTCAACCCCACAGGAAGGTGGTTCACCCCTCCACTTT	TRBV18	-	-	TRBJ1-6
CASTDRSQETQYF	TGTGCCAGCACCGACAGATCCCAAGAGACCCAGTACTTC	TRBV5-4	-	-	TRBJ2-5
CASSSGQGYNEQFF	TGTGCCAGCAGCTCGGGACAGGGCTACAATGAGCAGTTCTTC	TRBV11-3	-	TRBD1	TRBJ2-1
CASSRGTNTGELFF	TGCGCCAGCAGCCGAGGGACGAACACCGGGGAGCTGTTTTTT	TRBV4-3	-	-	TRBJ2-2
CASSPASMNTEAFF	TGTGCCAGCAGCCCCGCGTCCATGAACACTGAAGCTTTCTTT	TRBV4-2	-	-	TRBJ1-1
CASSPPRGHNEKLFF	TGTGCCAGCTCACCCCCGAGGGGGCATAATGAAAAACTGTTTTTT	TRBV18	-	TRBD1	TRBJ1-4
CASSLNWGVMNTEAFF	TGTGCCAGCAGCTTGAATTGGGGGGTTATGAACACTGAAGCTTTCTTT	TRBV5-6	-	-	TRBJ1-1
CASSLTSGTGKGYTF	TGTGCCAGCAGCTTAACTTCCGGGACAGGGAAAGGCTACACCTTC	TRBV5-4	-	TRBD1	TRBJ1-2
CASSSHQGAWETQYF	TGTGCCAGCAGCTCCCACCAGGGGGCGTGGGAGACCCAGTACTTC	TRBV3-1/TRBV3-2	-	TRBD1	TRBJ2-5
CASSVGGLSTDTQYF	TGTGCCAGTAGTGTGGGAGGGCTTAGCACAGATACGCAGTATTTT	TRBV19	-	TRBD2	TRBJ2-3
CASSVGQDNEKLFF	TGTGCCAGTAGTGTGGGACAGGATAATGAAAAACTGTTTTTT	TRBV19	-	TRBD1	TRBJ1-4
CASSYDRGKLFF	TGTGCCAGCAGTTACGACAGGGGAAAACTGTTTTTT	TRBV6-5	-	TRBD1	TRBJ1-4
CASSIQAYSSGANVLTF	TGTGCCAGTAGTATACAGGCCTACTCCTCTGGGGCCAACGTCCTGACTTTC	TRBV19	-	-	TRBJ2-6
CASSRGTGAKNSPLHF	TGTGCCAGTAGTAGGGGGACAGGGGCAAAAAATTCACCCCTCCACTTT	TRBV19	few	TRBD1	TRBJ1-6